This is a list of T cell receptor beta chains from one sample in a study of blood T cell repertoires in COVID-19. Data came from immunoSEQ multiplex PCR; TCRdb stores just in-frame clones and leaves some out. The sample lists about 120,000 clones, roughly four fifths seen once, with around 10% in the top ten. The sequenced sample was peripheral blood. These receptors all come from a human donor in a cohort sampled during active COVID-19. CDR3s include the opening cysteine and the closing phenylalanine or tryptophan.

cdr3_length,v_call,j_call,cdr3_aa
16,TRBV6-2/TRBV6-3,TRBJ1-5,CASSRNTGPRNQPQHF
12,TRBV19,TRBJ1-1,CASSRDRGQAFF
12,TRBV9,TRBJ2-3,CASSVAFDTQYF
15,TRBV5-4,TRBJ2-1,CASSLGTSGYNEQFF
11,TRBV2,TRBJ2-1,CASSPTSRQFF
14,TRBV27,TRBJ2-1,CASRISGGFNRRFF
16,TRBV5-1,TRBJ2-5,CASSLGTGAPQETQYF
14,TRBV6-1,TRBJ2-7,CASSDHGLSYEQYF
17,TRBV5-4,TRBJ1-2,CASSSQGASVVGYGYTF
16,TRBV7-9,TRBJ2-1,CASSHPGTEPYNEQFF
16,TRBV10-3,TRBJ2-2,CAISARAGPNTGELFF
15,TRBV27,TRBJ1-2,CASSSRIQGGYGYTF
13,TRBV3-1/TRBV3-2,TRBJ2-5,CASSSGGMETQYF
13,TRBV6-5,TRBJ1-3,CASRGRPGNTIYF
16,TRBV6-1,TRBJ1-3,CASSGGQGYSGNTIYF
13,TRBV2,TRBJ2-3,CASSADYTDTQYF
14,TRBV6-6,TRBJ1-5,CASGGQGAYQPQHF
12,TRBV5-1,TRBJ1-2,CASSLDRYGYTF
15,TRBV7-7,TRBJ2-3,CASSRGEASTDTQYF
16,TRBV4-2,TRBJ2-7,CASSQEKTGSVYEQYF
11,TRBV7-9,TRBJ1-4,CASSSEEKLFF
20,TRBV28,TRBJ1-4,CASSPPMNYRGALPNEKLFF
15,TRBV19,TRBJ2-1,CASSSRDRSYNEQFF
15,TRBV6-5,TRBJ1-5,CASRWGTDSNQPQHF
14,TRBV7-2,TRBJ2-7,CASSPQGSSYEQYF
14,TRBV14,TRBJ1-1,CASAKDRVRTEAFF
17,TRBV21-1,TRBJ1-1,CASSKKWTGEMNTEAFF
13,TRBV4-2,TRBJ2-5,CASSQVGGETQYF
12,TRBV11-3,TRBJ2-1,CASSFDGGEQFF
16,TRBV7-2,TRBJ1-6,CASSYGQGSNNSPLHF
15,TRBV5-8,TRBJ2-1,CASSQGQGSYNEQFF
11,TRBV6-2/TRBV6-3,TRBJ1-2,CASSYGPGYTF
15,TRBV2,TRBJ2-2,CASRDRGFNTGELFF
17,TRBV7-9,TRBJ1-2,CASSLGGDSVWLSGYTF